The 2 T cell receptor beta chains below were found in one sample sequenced in a study of Ad26.COV2.S vaccination and SARS-CoV-2 variants. As for treatment: around 19 received Ad26.COV2.S at low or high dose, single or two shots; roughly five received placebo; per-sample allocation not given. The study sampled participants on day 63 after the first vaccine or placebo injection. Sequencing was performed with immunoSEQ multiplex PCR; in TCRdb, only in-frame clones are kept and a portion is missing. The sample carries some 420,000 clones, around 89% recorded once. Sequencing was performed on peripheral blood, taken in a trial of Ad26.COV2.S vaccine versus placebo. These receptors were collected from a person between 18 and 59 years old who received the Ad26.COV2.S COVID-19 vaccine or a placebo.

This chain uses TRBV6-6 with TRBJ1-2; D is uncertain. Germline CDR1 is MNHNY and CDR2 is SVGAGI (reference sequence). The CDR3 is 15 residues long. The V gene lost 2 bases and the J gene lost 3 bases, with 13 bases spanning the gap. For the CDR3, the DNA is TGTGCCAGCAGTTACCCCTCTGTGAGCGACTATGGCTACACCTTC. It specifies CASSYPSVSDYGYTF.

The chain links TRBV2 to TRBJ2-3; maybe TRBD1 (6 bases). The CDR3 is 16 residues long. The V gene's germline CDR1 is SNHLY and CDR2 FYNNEI. Trimming removed 3 bases from V and 4 bases from J, with 17 bases in between. In DNA form, the CDR3 reads TGTGCCAGCAGTGACCAAGGACAGATCAAGCCAGATACGCAGTATTTT. This translates into CASSDQGQIKPDTQYF.